This T cell receptor (beta chain) was documented in a study of shared clonotypes between healthy human individuals (TCRdb year 2020). Study-level background: The cohort comprised two women and a few men aged 18 to 49 years. Libraries were prepared and TCR repertoires were sequenced by different laboratories using diverse techniques, in order to increase sequencing depth and limit assay-specific biases. Per donor, leukapheresis produced somewhere between about 0.94 and 10 billion PBMCs. To estimate repertoire size and how much clonotype sharing occurs between individuals, the study deeply sequenced the blood TCR repertoires of 5 or 6 healthy adults.

TCR CDR3 regions were amplified from genomic DNA by multiplex PCR using the deep immunoSEQ assay. Genomic DNA extracted from each cell subset was distributed evenly over all wells of several immunoSEQ 96-well plates, and each plate served as one replicate. Each replicate PCR for unsorted PBMC received roughly 300 ng genomic DNA, equal to 30,000 to 35,000 T cell genomes. Ten immunoSEQ deep assay plates were used to sequence the unsorted PBMC genomic DNA. Purified libraries were quantified with a Qubit 3.0 fluorometer, sized on a Bioanalyzer 2100, and re-quantified with the KAPA Library Quantification kit. Each immunoSEQ 96-well plate was sequenced on its own single-read 150-cycle Illumina NextSeq 550 flow cell. Per the source publication's procedure: The immunoSEQ output contained only junctional sequences without quality scores, so filtering could not match that applied to full-length reads. To assign V/J genes and CDR3, sequences were annotated using PyIR, a Python wrapper for IgBLAST v1.9, with IMGT germline references. Reads with weak V/J assignments (E-value above 1e-6), missing CDR3, stop codons, out-of-frame junctions, or ambiguous translated residues were removed. V3J clonotypes were defined as sequences sharing the same inferred V gene, J gene, and CDR3 amino acid sequence. The percentage overlap between two repertoires was calculated by dividing the number of shared unique clonotypes by the size of the smaller repertoire. RTK rarefaction, the Chao1 estimator, and Recon v2.1 estimates of unobserved clonotypes were used to assess repertoire richness. Sourced from immuneACCESS, this table was stored by TCRdb with only in-frame sequences that have V and J called. A share of the clones is absent; for the studies checked, an unresolved V gene accounts for under half, and the remainder has no known explanation. D and trimming were read from the DNA, whereas the V and J calls and clone size are those reported in that table. This sample lists over 400,000 clones; around four fifths were detected once. 12% of the sample is taken by the ten largest.

About this clone itself: Its antigen has not been determined. No much larger clone is present one base from it, and per-base qualities are unavailable. Other DNA sequences in this specimen translate into the identical CDR3.

Here is what the overall study found, with its caveats: Pairwise subsampling led to the expectation that sequencing depth would affect the degree of clonotype sharing among donors. Sampling was restricted to blood, and TCR repertoires in tissues likely differ from the TCR repertoires found in blood. The small number of donors limited the genetic and exposure-history diversity represented.

Donors were healthy HIV-negative adults with no recently reported acute infections or vaccinations. All donors were Caucasian adults living in Nashville, Tennessee, USA. In the unsorted samples, 90 million to 100 million PBMCs were counted, and genomic DNA was extracted using the QIAamp DNA Blood Mini kit. Blood was obtained by leukapheresis, after which PBMCs were separated by Ficoll-Histopaque density gradient centrifugation and cryopreserved in liquid nitrogen vapor phase. The sequencing input was PBMCs. This TCR came from a middle-aged woman in good health. Some clones in this sample may be carry-over from other donors' samples.

The CDR3 region: CASSPSQETQYF. Read as DNA, the sequence is TGTGCCAGCAGCCCCAGTCAAGAGACCCAGTACTTC. Recombination joined TRBV2 with TRBJ2-5, with the identity of the D gene unclear. The CDR3 covers 12 residues, taking in both the cysteine and the phenylalanine. Left in the record is the CDR3 DNA by itself, 36 bases read in frame from the first base. Reading the germline V gene gives CDR1 SNHLY and CDR2 FYNNEI. V is shortened by 6 bases, J by 2 bases, and the region joining them spans 7 bases. Where the CDR3 stops, the reference TRBV2 and TRBJ2-5 genes take over; the full variable domain is EPEVTQTPSHQVTQMGQEVILRCVPISNHLYFYWYRQILGQKVEFLVSFYNNEISEKSEIFDDQFSVERPDGSNFTLKIRSTKLEDSAMYFCASSPSQETQYFGPGTRLLVL.